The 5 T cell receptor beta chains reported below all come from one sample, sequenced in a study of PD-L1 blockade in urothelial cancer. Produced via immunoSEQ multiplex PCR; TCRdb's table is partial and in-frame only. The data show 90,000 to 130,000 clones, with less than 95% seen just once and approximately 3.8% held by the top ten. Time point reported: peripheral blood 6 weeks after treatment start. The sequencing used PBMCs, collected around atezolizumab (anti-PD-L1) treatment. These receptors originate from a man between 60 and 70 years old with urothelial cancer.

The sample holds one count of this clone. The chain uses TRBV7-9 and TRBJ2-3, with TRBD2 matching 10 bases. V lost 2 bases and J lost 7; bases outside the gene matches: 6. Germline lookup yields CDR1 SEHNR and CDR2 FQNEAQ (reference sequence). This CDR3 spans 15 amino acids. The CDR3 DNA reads TGTGCCAGCAGCTTACCTAGCGGGAGCCAAAATACGCAGTATTTT. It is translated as CASSLPSGSQNTQYF.

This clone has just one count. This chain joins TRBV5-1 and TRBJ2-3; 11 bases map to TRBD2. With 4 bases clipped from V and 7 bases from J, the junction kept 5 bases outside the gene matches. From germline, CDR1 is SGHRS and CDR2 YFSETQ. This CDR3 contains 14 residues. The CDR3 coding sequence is TGCGCCAGCAGCGGGGGGACTAGCGGAAATACGCAGTATTTT. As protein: CASSGGTSGNTQYF.

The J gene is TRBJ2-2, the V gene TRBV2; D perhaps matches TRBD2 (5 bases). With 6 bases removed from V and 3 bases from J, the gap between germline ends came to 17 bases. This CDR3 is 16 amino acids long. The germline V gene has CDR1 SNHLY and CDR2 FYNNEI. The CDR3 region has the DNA TGTGCCAGCAGCGCGGACTCTCTTCGTCACACCGGGGAGCTGTTTTTT. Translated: CASSADSLRHTGELFF.

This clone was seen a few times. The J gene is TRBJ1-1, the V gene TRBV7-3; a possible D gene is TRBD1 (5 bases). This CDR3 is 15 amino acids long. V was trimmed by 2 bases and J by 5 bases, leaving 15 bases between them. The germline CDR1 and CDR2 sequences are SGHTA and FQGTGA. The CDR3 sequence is CASSLSGGSGTEAFF. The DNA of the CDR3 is TGTGCCAGCAGCTTATCTGGGGGGTCGGGAACTGAAGCTTTCTTT.

The CDR3 protein is CAISPRDSSNQPQHF. The CDR3 nucleotides read TGTGCCATCAGTCCAAGGGACAGTAGCAATCAGCCCCAGCATTTT. V and J are TRBV10-3 and TRBJ1-5; TRBD1 matches at 7 bases. The germline CDR1 and CDR2 sequences are ENHRY and SYGVKD. The CDR3 extends over 15 amino acids. V shed 5 bases and J 0 bases; nucleotides not matched to a gene: 4.